This T cell receptor (beta chain) was found in a study of Ad26.COV2.S vaccination and SARS-CoV-2 variants. Study information: Each vaccinee took Ad26.COV2.S intramuscularly, once or twice 56 days apart. Study results and limitations: The TCR-based breadth and depth measures might underestimate overall T cell responses. Vaccinees reportedly had broad spike-specific CD8+ and CD4+ T cell responses.

Assay: immunoSEQ multiplex PCR; the TCRdb copy retains only in-frame clones and omits some. This sample has 300,000 to 350,000 clones, with around 89% found just once. Treatment denoted: 15 to 20 received Ad26.COV2.S at low or high dose, single or two shots; several received placebo; per-sample allocation not given. Sampling took place 63 days after the first vaccine or placebo injection. Turning to this clone: As yet, its antigen is unknown.

Sequencing used peripheral blood, obtained in a trial of Ad26.COV2.S vaccine versus placebo. This TCR derives from a person between 18 and 59 years old who received the Ad26.COV2.S COVID-19 vaccine or a placebo.

The CDR3 nucleotides read TGCGCCACTTCCCACGGGGGCGACGAGCAGTACTTC. Protein: CATSHGGDEQYF. This chain links TRBV10-1 with TRBJ2-7; D tentatively reads TRBD1 or TRBD2 (6 bases each). CDR3 length: 12 residues. CDR1 and CDR2 from the germline V gene are WNHNN and SYGVQD (reference sequence). Trimming stripped 10 bases from V and 5 bases from J, with 15 bases between.